This TCR beta chain emerged from a study of CD8+ T cells in alopecia areata. J lost 3 bases, V lost 7 bases, and 16 bases had no gene match. In germline, CDR1 is LNHDA, CDR2 SQIVND (reference sequence). CDR3 size: 17 residues. This clone was detected once. Its antigen is unknown. Treatment noted: oral pan-JAK inhibitor, 5-10 mg twice daily. Whole-study results and caveats: Clonality exceeded that of normal scalp in lesional scalp, most notably in alopecia totalis/universalis. Because of a solitary nonresponder, the connection of baseline CD8+ expansion to response stays uncertain.

RNA, once extracted, was reverse transcribed into cDNA for use as the sequencing template. The assay was immunoSEQ multiplex PCR, and TCRdb's table has in-frame clones only and misses some. Here the sample spans about 190,000 clones, 64% being singletons. The rearrangement links TRBV19 to TRBJ2-7; 9 nucleotides agree with TRBD1. Source: CD4+ T cells sorted from blood, taken at week 4, from a patient treated with tofacitinib. This TCR was sampled from a human donor with alopecia areata. CDR3 amino acids: CASTPHGPDRGVYEQYF. CDR3 DNA sequence: TGTGCCAGTACCCCCCACGGCCCGGACAGGGGAGTCTACGAGCAGTACTTC.